A selection of T cell receptor beta chains follows, all from one sample in a study of control samples from healthy donors and cancer patients. Generated by immunoSEQ multiplex PCR, the TCRdb table keeps only in-frame clones and is missing some. The sample holds around 120,000 clones, around 89% seen once. Sequencing input: blood. These receptor sequences come from a woman aged 70-85 years in good health. CDR3s include the opening cysteine and the closing phenylalanine or tryptophan. Each record gives: D gene, J gene, V gene, CDR3 protein. The D gene is left open where the match is weak.

>NA|TRBJ1-1|TRBV7-3
CASSPGATNTEAFF
>NA|TRBJ1-2|TRBV5-6
CASSLMTGRSNYGYTF
>TRBD1|TRBJ2-2|TRBV5-1
CASSTSTGALRSGELFF
>NA|TRBJ1-2|TRBV10-3
CAINFGGEMKHGYTF
>TRBD1|TRBJ2-7|TRBV5-5
CASSLFGQGGYEQYF
>NA|TRBJ2-3|TRBV20-1
CSAFADTQYF
>NA|TRBJ2-5|TRBV24-1
CATSDSRGPGETQYF
>NA|TRBJ2-1|TRBV9
CASSVVESSYNEQFF
>NA|TRBJ1-4|TRBV4-1
CASSLSTATNEKLFF
>TRBD2|TRBJ2-7|TRBV7-9
CASSLTSGDLYEQYF
>NA|TRBJ1-3|TRBV27
CASSSGGLGNTIYF
>NA|TRBJ2-7|TRBV2
CASSSQGTYEQYF
>NA|TRBJ1-1|TRBV6-5
CASSYFGVTNTEAFF
>NA|TRBJ2-5|TRBV5-5
CASSPQGFQETQYF
>NA|TRBJ1-6|TRBV7-2
CASSLAPGGSSYNSPLHF
>NA|TRBJ2-1|TRBV6-6
CASSYGLEGGNNEQFF
>NA|TRBJ2-3|TRBV19
CASQGQGTDTQYF
>TRBD1|TRBJ1-2|TRBV25-1
CASSELGDRAHGYTF
>NA|TRBJ1-2|TRBV5-6
CASSPWAEGDGYTF
>NA|TRBJ1-1|TRBV11-3
CASSPTQNTEAFF
>NA|TRBJ1-1|TRBV5-1
CASSHGNMNTEAFF
>NA|TRBJ1-5|TRBV12-3/TRBV12-4
CASSLVSYQPQHF
>NA|TRBJ1-2|TRBV5-1
CASRPALVGENYGYTF
>NA|TRBJ2-1|TRBV2
CASSERTVFGEQFF
>NA|TRBJ2-7|TRBV15
CATSPGGHSSYEQYF
>NA|TRBJ2-4|TRBV21-1
CASSKQGARFKNIQYF
>NA|TRBJ2-3|TRBV3-1/TRBV3-2
CASSQVGGPNTDTQYF
>NA|TRBJ1-2|TRBV5-1
CASSFDGNYGYTF
>TRBD1|TRBJ2-1|TRBV5-1
CASSGQGASDEQFF
>TRBD1|TRBJ2-3|TRBV5-4
CASSLGGQGESSADTQYF
>NA|TRBJ2-3|TRBV20-1
CSASPPPGGIGTDTQYF
>NA|TRBJ1-5|TRBV25-1
CASSPNPGNQPQHF
>TRBD2|TRBJ2-3|TRBV27
CASSSPGGSTDTQYF
>TRBD2|TRBJ2-7|TRBV7-9
CASSSPPGTTAYEQYF
>NA|TRBJ2-7|TRBV3-1/TRBV3-2
CASSPSQTGGTYF
>NA|TRBJ1-1|TRBV6-5
CASSYSGQHTEAFF
>NA|TRBJ2-5|TRBV5-1
CASSLEETQYF
>NA|TRBJ2-3|TRBV4-1
CASSQEAAGSTQYF
>NA|TRBJ2-1|TRBV11-2
CASSLGLPGQFF
>TRBD1|TRBJ1-6|TRBV6-6
CASSPGTGLGNSPLHF
>TRBD1|TRBJ1-4|TRBV7-9
CASTSRGGGYGKLFF
>TRBD2|TRBJ2-1|TRBV29-1
CSVGTTSGGALEQFF
>NA|TRBJ1-6|TRBV5-1
CASSTIESSPLHF
>NA|TRBJ1-1|TRBV12-3/TRBV12-4
CASIAGPGEAFF
>TRBD1|TRBJ1-2|TRBV29-1
CSVATGDKGYTF
>TRBD1|TRBJ2-5|TRBV11-2
CASSRQGQETQYF